Following are 21 T cell receptor beta chains from one sample sequenced in a study of T cells in Graves' hyperthyroidism and ophthalmopathy. Amplified TCR beta CDR3 regions derived from RNA transcripts. When the TCR CDR3 underwent first-round RT-PCR, the HTBI primer set was used. TCRdb used MiXCR to reprocess the multiplex PCR reads, holding one entry per CDR3 protein. The sample carries roughly 500,000 distinct CDR3 sequences, more than 45% recorded once. The sequenced sample consisted of peripheral blood or thyroid tissue (not recorded which). The receptors derive from an adult woman with Graves' disease, either hyperthyroidism or ophthalmopathy (not recorded which).

In this sample, this clonotype turned up many times. The rearrangement uses TRBV15 and TRBJ1-5; D is perhaps TRBD1 (5 bases). The length of the CDR3 is 19 residues. Trimming shortened V by 0 bases and J by 4 bases, and 22 bases separated the two germline ends. Germline V gene lookup returns CDR1 LNHNV and CDR2 YYDKDF (reference sequence). The chain's CDR3 is CATSRDQGPPPFKNQPQHF. CDR3 nucleotides: TGTGCCACCAGCAGAGATCAGGGACCCCCACCATTTAAAAATCAGCCCCAGCATTTT.

This clonotype was counted a few times. V gene TRBV6-5 combines with J gene TRBJ2-3; D gene unclear. From germline, CDR1 is MNHEY and CDR2 SVGAGI. The CDR3 is 13 amino acids. V lost 9 bases to trimming and J lost 4 bases, with 14 bases between them. CDR3 coding DNA: TGTGCCAGGCCAGATAGATCCGCAGATACGCAGTATTTT. Amino acid sequence: CARPDRSADTQYF.

At least ten counts were recorded for this clonotype. The gene calls are TRBV4-1 and TRBJ1-6; unclear D gene. V dropped 3 bases and J dropped 7 bases, with 4 bases sitting between them. This CDR3 region has 12 residues. The germline CDR1 and CDR2 sequences are MGHRA and YSYEKL. The CDR3 nucleotides read TGCGCCAGCAGCCATCCGAATTCACCCCTCCACTTT. Its protein is CASSHPNSPLHF.

This clonotype was observed a handful of times. The chain recombines TRBV5-6 with TRBJ1-2; D uncertain. CDR3 length: 11 amino acids. The germline gives CDR1 SGHDT, CDR2 YYEEEE. Trimming removed 4 bases at V and 12 bases at J, with 13 bases between. CDR3 sequence reads: CASSQGTSHTF. DNA for the CDR3: TGTGCCAGCAGCCAAGGTACCAGCCACACCTTC.

With respect to this clonotype: A junction end diverges from the germline sequence, so it may reflect a read error. The chain couples TRBV20-1 to TRBJ1-3, with D perhaps TRBD1 (6 bases). The V gene's germline CDR1 is DFQATT and CDR2 SNEGSKA (reference sequence). The CDR3 consists of 12 residues. CDR3 sequence: CSATGTRNTMYF. CDR3 DNA sequence: TGCAGTGCTACAGGGACAAGAAACACCATGTATTTT.

V usage is TRBV4-2 and J usage is TRBJ1-2; 11 bases map to TRBD1. The CDR3 runs 14 residues. CDR1 is LGHNA and CDR2 is YNFKEQ in the germline V gene. Losses at the gene ends were 3 bases for V and 7 bases for J; bases not matched to a gene: 4. The CDR3 here is CASSQSDRGLGYTF. The CDR3 DNA is TGTGCCAGCAGCCAGTCGGACAGGGGGCTTGGCTACACCTTC.

This rearrangement joins TRBV7-9 to TRBJ2-7, with a possible D match to TRBD1 (6 bases). V shed 4 bases and J shed 4 bases, with 11 bases lying between them. The CDR3 length is 13 residues. Germline assignment: CDR1 SEHNR and CDR2 FQNEAQ (reference sequence). This CDR3 reads CASSSATGYEQYF. The CDR3 nucleotides read TGTGCCAGCAGCTCAGCGACAGGTTACGAGCAGTACTTC. Looking up the rest from reference TRBV7-9 and TRBJ2-7 gives the full variable domain: DTGVSQNPRHKITKRGQNVTFRCDPISEHNRLYWYRQTLGQGPEFLTYFQNEAQLEKSRLLSDRFSAERPKGSFSTLEIQRTEQGDSAMYLCASSSATGYEQYFGPGTRLTVT.

Ten or more counts support this clonotype. The chain has TRBV2 and TRBJ1-1; TRBD1 might be the D (6 bases). Trimming removed 0 bases at V and 0 bases at J, with 11 bases between. CDR3 length equals 16 residues. The germline gives CDR1 SNHLY, CDR2 FYNNEI. CDR3 loop: CASSEAGQGLNTEAFF. CDR3 in DNA: TGTGCCAGCAGTGAAGCGGGCCAGGGGCTGAACACTGAAGCTTTCTTT.

V and J are TRBV24-1 and TRBJ1-1; unclear D gene. V was cut by 0 bases and J by 7 bases, with 5 bases left in between. This CDR3 comprises 12 residues. The germline CDR1 and CDR2 sequences are KGHDR and SFDVKD. In DNA, the CDR3 is TGTGCCACCAGTGATTTGGACGATGAAGCTTTCTTT. Protein product: CATSDLDDEAFF.

This clonotype appeared a single time. The rearrangement links TRBV6-4 to TRBJ1-1; D gene uncertain. The V gene's germline CDR1 is MRHNA and CDR2 SNTAGT. The CDR3 consists of 15 residues. V lost 0 bases and J 1 base, leaving 9 bases between the germline ends. Written as DNA, the CDR3 is TGTGCCAGCAGTGACTCAGACGGAGCGAACACTGAAGCTTTCTTT. Its protein is CASSDSDGANTEAFF.

J is TRBJ2-6 and V is TRBV7-9; D remains unclear. The germline gives CDR1 SEHNR, CDR2 FQNEAQ (reference sequence). V dropped 3 bases and J dropped 0 bases, with 9 bases sitting between them. The CDR3 totals 16 residues. The CDR3 nucleotides are TGTGCCAGCAGCTTTTTAAGGGACTCTGGGGCCAACGTCCTGACTTTC. Amino acids: CASSFLRDSGANVLTF. Based on the CDR3 plus reference TRBV7-9 and TRBJ2-6, the full variable domain is DTGVSQNPRHKITKRGQNVTFRCDPISEHNRLYWYRQTLGQGPEFLTYFQNEAQLEKSRLLSDRFSAERPKGSFSTLEIQRTEQGDSAMYLCASSFLRDSGANVLTFGAGSRLTVL.

This clonotype was seen repeatedly, ten times or more. The rearrangement joins TRBV4-1 to TRBJ1-5; perhaps TRBD1 as D (6 bases). Trimming pared 4 bases from V and 9 bases from J, leaving 7 bases between. From germline, CDR1 is MGHRA and CDR2 YSYEKL. CDR3 size: 11 residues. The CDR3 protein is CASSRGGPQHF. The CDR3 DNA sequence: TGCGCCAGCAGCCGAGGGGGGCCCCAGCATTTT.

The gene calls are TRBV10-1 and TRBJ2-7; TRBD2 agrees at 11 bases. CDR3 length equals 13 residues. CDR1 is WNHNN and CDR2 is SYGVQD in the germline V gene (reference sequence). Germline trimming cut 8 bases from V and 3 bases from J; bases unmatched to any gene: 3. In DNA form, the CDR3 reads TGCGCCAGCCCTAGCGGGAGGTTCTACGAGCAGTACTTC. It is translated as CASPSGRFYEQYF.

This clonotype showed up many times. This rearrangement joins TRBV20-1 to TRBJ1-5, with 7 bases matching TRBD1. The CDR3 is made up of 14 amino acids. Per the germline V gene, CDR1 is DFQATT and CDR2 is SNEGSKA (reference sequence). V was pared by 4 bases and J by 1 base, with 4 bases of the junction left unmatched. CDR3 DNA: TGCAGTGCTAAAGGGGGCCTAAGCAATCAGCCCCAGCATTTT. It specifies CSAKGGLSNQPQHF.

This clonotype was counted at least ten times. J is TRBJ2-7 and V is TRBV11-2; D unclear. The germline V and J ends were trimmed by 3 bases and 2 bases, with 11 bases remaining between them. This CDR3 has 14 amino acids. The germline gives CDR1 SGHAT, CDR2 FQNNGV. The CDR3 sequence is CASSFSPGTYEQYF. As DNA, the CDR3 is TGTGCCAGCAGCTTCAGTCCAGGAACCTACGAGCAGTACTTC.

The rearrangement links TRBV9 to TRBJ1-2; D is possibly TRBD1 (5 bases). The length of the CDR3 is 15 residues. V was clipped by 0 bases and J by 5 bases, with 14 bases between them. Germline CDR1 is SGDLS and CDR2 is YYNGEE. The CDR3 DNA follows: TGTGCCAGCAGCGTAGAGGCAGGGAGTGTGTATGGCTACACCTTC. Translating it yields CASSVEAGSVYGYTF.

V usage is TRBV9 and J usage is TRBJ1-1; unclear D gene. Trimming shortened V by 3 bases and J by 1 base, and 13 bases separated the two germline ends. The CDR3 has 15 residues. Germline values: CDR1 SGDLS, CDR2 YYNGEE. The CDR3 loop is CASSARVAENTEAFF. Written as DNA, the CDR3 is TGTGCCAGCAGCGCCCGGGTCGCCGAGAACACTGAAGCTTTCTTT.

J is TRBJ1-5 and V is TRBV7-2, with 7 bases identical to TRBD1. V lost 5 bases to trimming and J lost 3 bases; unmatched junction nucleotides: 4. Germline lookup yields CDR1 SGHTA and CDR2 FQGNSA. CDR3 length equals 14 residues. CDR3 amino acids: CASSMTGYNQPQHF. The CDR3 DNA is TGTGCCAGCAGCATGACAGGGTACAATCAGCCCCAGCATTTT.

The rearrangement uses TRBV10-3 and TRBJ2-5; 8 nucleotides line up with TRBD1. Looked up from germline, CDR1 is ENHRY and CDR2 is SYGVKD. The CDR3 has 15 amino acids. After removal of 6 bases from V and 5 bases from J, the junction contained 11 bases not matched to a gene. CDR3 sequence reads: CAISVDGRGLETQYF. The CDR3 DNA sequence: TGTGCCATCAGCGTTGATGGCAGGGGGCTTGAGACCCAGTACTTC.

This clonotype was recorded many times. The gene calls are TRBV5-1 and TRBJ1-1; D is unclear. The CDR3 length is 13 residues. The germline gives CDR1 SGHRS, CDR2 YFSETQ. V lost 4 bases and J 0 bases, leaving 7 bases between the germline ends. CDR3 DNA sequence: TGCGCCAGCAGCCCCACAATGAACACTGAAGCTTTCTTT. Its translation is CASSPTMNTEAFF.

This clonotype has ten or more counts. V and J are TRBV20-1 and TRBJ1-2; 7 positions agree with TRBD1. The germline gives CDR1 DFQATT, CDR2 SNEGSKA (reference sequence). The CDR3 is 15 amino acids. V lost 3 bases and J lost 5; bases outside the gene matches: 12. The DNA for the CDR3 is TGCAGTGCTAGTCACCTAGGGGACAGTCTTTATGGCTACACCTTC. Translated, it gives CSASHLGDSLYGYTF.